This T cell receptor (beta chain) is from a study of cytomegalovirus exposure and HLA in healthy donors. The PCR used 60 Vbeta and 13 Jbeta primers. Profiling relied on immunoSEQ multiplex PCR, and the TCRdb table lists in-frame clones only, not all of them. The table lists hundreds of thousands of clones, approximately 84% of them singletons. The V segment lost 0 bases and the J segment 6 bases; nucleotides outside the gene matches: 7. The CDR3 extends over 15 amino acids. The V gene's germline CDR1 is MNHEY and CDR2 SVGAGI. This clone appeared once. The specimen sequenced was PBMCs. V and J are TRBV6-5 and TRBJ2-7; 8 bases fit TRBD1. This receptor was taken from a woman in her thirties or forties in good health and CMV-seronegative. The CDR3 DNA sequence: TGTGCCAGCAGTTACTCCGGGACAGGTGAACTCGAGCAGTACTTC. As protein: CASSYSGTGELEQYF.